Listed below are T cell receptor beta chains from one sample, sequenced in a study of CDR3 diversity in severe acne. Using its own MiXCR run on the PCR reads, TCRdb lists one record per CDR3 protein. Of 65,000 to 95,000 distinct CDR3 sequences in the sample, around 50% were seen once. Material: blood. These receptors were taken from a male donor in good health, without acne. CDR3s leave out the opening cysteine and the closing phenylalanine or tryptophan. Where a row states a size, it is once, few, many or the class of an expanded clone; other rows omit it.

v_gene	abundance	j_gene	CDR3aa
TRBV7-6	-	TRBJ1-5	ASSPGQVGNQPQH
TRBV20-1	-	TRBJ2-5	SVLGQGSTGETQY
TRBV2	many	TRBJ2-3	ASSDRGQFRGTDTQY
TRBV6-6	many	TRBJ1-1	ASSYVGKNTEAF
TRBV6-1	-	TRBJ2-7	ASSGQGLAVNEQY
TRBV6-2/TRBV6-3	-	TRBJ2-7	ASSYGASSYEQY
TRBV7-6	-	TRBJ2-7	ASSSGTSGGYEQY
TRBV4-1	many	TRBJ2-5	ASSSRTSQETQY
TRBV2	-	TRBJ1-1	ASLSTGEVGTEAF
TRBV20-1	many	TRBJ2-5	RTDARNQLEEIQY
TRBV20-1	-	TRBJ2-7	SVLGRGPDYEQY